These 14 T cell receptor beta chains originate from one sample sequenced in a study of blood T cell repertoires in COVID-19. The protocol was immunoSEQ multiplex PCR, while the TCRdb copy is restricted to in-frame clones and leaves out a portion. Here the sample spans roughly 150,000 clones, over 70% being singletons. The source material was peripheral blood. All receptors derive from a woman in her 70s who had recovered from COVID-19.

This sequence joins TRBV11-1 and TRBJ1-1; TRBD1 aligns across 9 bases. This CDR3 contains 15 residues. V was pared by 5 bases and J by 2 bases, with 6 bases of the junction left unmatched. Per germline, CDR1 SGHAT and CDR2 FQDESV (reference sequence). Here the CDR3 reads CASSPLGQGNTEAFF. CDR3 in DNA: TGTGCCAGCAGCCCCCTGGGACAGGGAAACACTGAAGCTTTCTTT.

The chain joins TRBV15 to TRBJ1-5, with D possibly being TRBD1 (6 bases). Trimming removed 1 base from V and 6 bases from J, with 13 bases in between. The length of the CDR3 is 15 residues. Germline CDR1 reads LNHNV; CDR2 reads YYDKDF (reference sequence). CDR3 in amino acids: CATSRGPQGPQPQHF. DNA for the CDR3: TGTGCCACCAGCAGAGGGCCGCAGGGGCCTCAGCCCCAGCATTTT.

The chain carries TRBV5-1 and TRBJ2-5, with 7 bases aligning to TRBD1. The ends lost 3 bases at V and 4 bases at J; junction bases unmatched: 0. CDR1 is SGHRS and CDR2 is YFSETQ in the germline V gene. The CDR3 spans 12 residues. The CDR3 nucleotides read TGCGCCAGCAGCTGGGACAGAGAGACCCAGTACTTC. It yields the protein CASSWDRETQYF. Drawing the rest from reference TRBV5-1 and TRBJ2-5, the complete variable domain is KAGVTQTPRYLIKTRGQQVTLSCSPISGHRSVSWYQQTPGQGLQFLFEYFSETQRNKGNFPGRFSGRQFSNSRSEMNVSTLELGDSALYLCASSWDRETQYFGPGTRLLVL.

V is TRBV5-1 and J is TRBJ2-4; 7 positions agree with TRBD1. J gave up 6 bases and V 4 bases, and 10 bases lay outside the gene matches. The CDR3 is made up of 15 amino acids. Germline V gives CDR1 SGHRS, CDR2 YFSETQ. DNA for the CDR3: TGCGCCAGCAGCCCCGGGGACAGCCCAGGAAACATTCAGTACTTC. Amino acids: CASSPGDSPGNIQYF. The variable domain in full, completed from reference TRBV5-1 and TRBJ2-4, reads KAGVTQTPRYLIKTRGQQVTLSCSPISGHRSVSWYQQTPGQGLQFLFEYFSETQRNKGNFPGRFSGRQFSNSRSEMNVSTLELGDSALYLCASSPGDSPGNIQYFGAGTRLSVL.

The chain employs TRBV27 and TRBJ2-1; 11 positions agree with TRBD1. CDR1 MNHEY and CDR2 SMNVEV come from the germline V gene (reference sequence). The V segment lost 8 bases and the J segment 8 bases; nucleotides outside the gene matches: 8. There are 14 residues in the CDR3. The CDR3 DNA sequence: TGTGCCAGCCGTCGGGACAGGGGGAGTCATGAGCAGTTCTTC. It specifies CASRRDRGSHEQFF.

J is TRBJ1-2 and V is TRBV24-1, with no clear D. Germline loops: CDR1 KGHDR, CDR2 SFDVKD. This CDR3 spans 13 amino acids. Trimming removed 5 bases at V and 8 bases at J, with 14 bases between. CDR3 DNA sequence: TGTGCCACCAGTGGGGAGCGCCACGAAGGCTACACCTTC. It codes for CATSGERHEGYTF.

V and J are TRBV5-1 and TRBJ1-2, with 8 bases identical to TRBD1. The J segment lost 6 bases and the V segment lost 1 base, leaving 11 bases of the junction unmatched. This CDR3 has 16 residues. Germline V gives CDR1 SGHRS, CDR2 YFSETQ. Here the CDR3 DNA reads TGCGCCAGCAGCTTGTCGTCGGTCAGGGGGCTCCATGGCTACACCTTC. Its translation is CASSLSSVRGLHGYTF.

The chain combines TRBV15 with TRBJ1-2, with D possibly being TRBD1 (5 bases). V was pared by 0 bases and J by 4 bases, with 15 bases between. Germline V gene data show CDR1 as LNHNV and CDR2 as YYDKDF (reference sequence). CDR3 size: 16 residues. CDR3 nucleotide sequence: TGTGCCACCAGCAGAGATAGGTCTGGGGGGGGCTATGGCTACACCTTC. Amino acid sequence: CATSRDRSGGGYGYTF.

The rearrangement links TRBV5-1 to TRBJ2-3; D is undetermined. The CDR3 length is 13 residues. Germline CDR1 SGHRS, CDR2 YFSETQ. The V end lost 4 bases, the J end lost 4 bases, and 10 bases lay between the germline ends. The CDR3 loop is CASSQVGADTQYF. The CDR3 region has the DNA TGCGCCAGCAGCCAGGTGGGCGCAGATACGCAGTATTTT.

V usage is TRBV6-6 and J usage is TRBJ1-4; perhaps TRBD1 as D (5 bases). The length of the CDR3 is 15 residues. Per the germline V gene, CDR1 is MNHNY and CDR2 is SVGAGI (reference sequence). Trimming cost V 6 bases and J 0 bases, with 11 bases left between them. DNA of the CDR3: TGTGCCAGCAGCCCCGACAGAGCAACTAATGAAAAACTGTTTTTT. Its protein is CASSPDRATNEKLFF.

The chain uses TRBV10-3 and TRBJ2-4; D uncertain. The CDR3 consists of 14 residues. V was trimmed by 2 bases and J by 6 bases, leaving 11 bases between them. From germline, CDR1 is ENHRY and CDR2 SYGVKD. Here the CDR3 reads CAISEGLTGNIQYF. DNA for the CDR3: TGTGCCATCAGTGAGGGCCTTACGGGAAACATTCAGTACTTC.

The chain has TRBV5-1 and TRBJ2-5, with 7 bases aligning to TRBD2. J was trimmed by 5 bases and V by 4 bases; bases with no gene match: 20. Germline CDR1 is SGHRS and CDR2 is YFSETQ. CDR3 size: 18 residues. CDR3: CASSPRTRTRLGWETQYF. In DNA, the CDR3 is TGCGCCAGCAGCCCCCGGACTAGGACTCGCCTCGGGTGGGAGACCCAGTACTTC. Combining the CDR3 with reference TRBV5-1 and TRBJ2-5 gives the whole variable domain KAGVTQTPRYLIKTRGQQVTLSCSPISGHRSVSWYQQTPGQGLQFLFEYFSETQRNKGNFPGRFSGRQFSNSRSEMNVSTLELGDSALYLCASSPRTRTRLGWETQYFGPGTRLLVL.

This rearrangement joins TRBV7-6 to TRBJ1-2, with D tentatively TRBD1 (6 bases). The V and J ends lost 0 bases and 8 bases respectively, with 10 bases between them. CDR1 and CDR2 (germline): SGHVS, FNYEAQ. This CDR3 comprises 13 residues. The CDR3 nucleotides read TGTGCCAGCAGCTTAGCGGGGGCGCGGGGCTACACCTTC. Encoded protein: CASSLAGARGYTF.

The chain has TRBV6-2 or TRBV6-3 and TRBJ1-2; 8 bases map to TRBD1. The CDR3 length is 16 residues. V lost 6 bases and J lost 4; bases outside the gene matches: 13. Looked up from germline, CDR1 is MNHEY and CDR2 is SVGEGT. CDR3 nucleotides: TGTGCCAGCAGCTCCCTCCCCGGACAGGGTGGCTATGGCTACACCTTC. Protein sequence: CASSSLPGQGGYGYTF.